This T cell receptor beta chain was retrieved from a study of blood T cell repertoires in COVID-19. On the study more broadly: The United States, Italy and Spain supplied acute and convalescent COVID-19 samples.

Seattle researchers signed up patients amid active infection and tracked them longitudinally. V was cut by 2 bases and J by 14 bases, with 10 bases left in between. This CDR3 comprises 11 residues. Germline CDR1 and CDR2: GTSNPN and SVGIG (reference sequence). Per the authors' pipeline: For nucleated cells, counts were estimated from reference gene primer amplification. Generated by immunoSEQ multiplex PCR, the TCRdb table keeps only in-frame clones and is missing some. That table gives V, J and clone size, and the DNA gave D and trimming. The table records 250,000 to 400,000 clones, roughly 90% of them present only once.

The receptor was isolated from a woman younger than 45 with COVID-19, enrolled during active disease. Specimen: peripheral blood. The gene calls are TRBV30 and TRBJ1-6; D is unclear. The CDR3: CAWSTHSTLHF. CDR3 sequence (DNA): TGTGCCTGGAGTACTCATAGCACCCTCCACTTT.